This T cell receptor (beta chain) was obtained from a study of early T cells in non-severe SARS-CoV-2 infection. At the level of the study: From unsorted whole blood, bulk RNA was sequenced, and the chains remained unpaired. Findings and caveats of the study: Matches to VDJdb favored anti-spike CD8 responses and missed private and CD4 specificities.

Separate cDNA molecules each had unique molecular identifiers attached to them. TCRdb independently ran MiXCR on the 5' RACE reads; one entry per CDR3 protein. The top ten clones hold about 8% of a sample with around 99,000 distinct CDR3 sequences, over 8.5% of them seen once. This clonotype was seen ten or more times. The antigen is not known. The CDR3 runs to 21 residues. Unmatched junction bases numbered 21, after V lost 5 bases and J lost 1 base. Germline values: CDR1 SGHAT, CDR2 FQNNGV. The rearrangement links TRBV11-2 to TRBJ2-1; TRBD2 aligns across 9 bases. The receptor comes from an adult who was a healthcare worker with PCR-confirmed SARS-CoV-2 infection or an uninfected control (not recorded which). The sample was whole blood. Here the CDR3 reads CASSLVGNLAGISSSYNEQFF. CDR3 nucleotides: TGTGCCAGCAGCCTGGTGGGTAACCTAGCGGGAATTAGCTCGTCCTACAATGAGCAGTTCTTC.